The next 29 T cell receptor beta chains were all read from a single sample in a study of human T cells and chemical hapten exposure. TCRdb independently ran MiXCR on the RACE reads; one entry per CDR3 protein. The sample carries a few hundred thousand distinct CDR3 sequences, 7.7% recorded once. Time point reported: pre-sensitization, week 0. Stated treatment: therapeutic diphenylcyclopropenone sensitization with weekly scalp DPC. This material consisted of whole blood, taken in connection with sensitization to the hapten diphenylcyclopropenone (DPC). These receptors all stem from a man between 18 and 29 years old with alopecia areata. Some clones in this sample may be carry-over from other donors' samples.

The chain carries TRBV9 and TRBJ2-1; D is unclear. This CDR3 contains 13 residues. Germline CDR1 SGDLS, CDR2 YYNGEE. V was trimmed by 3 bases and J by 4 bases, leaving 8 bases between them. The CDR3 DNA is TGTGCCAGCAGCGCCTCAGTATACAATGAGCAGTTCTTC. As protein: CASSASVYNEQFF.

This clonotype was picked up many times. CDR3 amino acids: CSAPLTGEAFF. Here the CDR3 DNA reads TGCAGTGCTCCGTTGACTGGTGAAGCTTTCTTT. This chain joins TRBV20-1 and TRBJ1-1, with unresolved D. CDR1 DFQATT and CDR2 SNEGSKA come from the germline V gene (reference sequence). Trimming shortened V by 5 bases and J by 7 bases, and 11 bases separated the two germline ends. The CDR3 contains 11 residues.

This clonotype was recorded a few times. This chain uses TRBV3-1 with TRBJ1-1, with D tentatively TRBD1 (5 bases). From germline, CDR1 is LGHDT and CDR2 YNNKEL (reference sequence). The CDR3 extends over 14 amino acids. Trimming stripped 4 bases from V and 1 base from J, with 10 bases between. CDR3 residues: CASSRGQTNTEAFF. CDR3 sequence (DNA): TGTGCCAGCAGCCGAGGACAAACGAACACTGAAGCTTTCTTT.

This chain links TRBV3-1 with TRBJ1-3; D not certain. V shed 3 bases and J shed 0 bases, with 15 bases lying between them. Germline assignment: CDR1 LGHDT and CDR2 YNNKEL (reference sequence). There are 17 residues in the CDR3. The CDR3 protein is CASSHVSGLRSGNTIYF. In DNA form, the CDR3 reads TGTGCCAGCAGCCACGTTTCCGGGCTCCGCTCTGGAAACACCATATATTTT.

The CDR3 region is CASSLGSPTDTQYF. In DNA, the CDR3 is TGTGCCAGCAGTTTAGGCTCCCCCACAGATACGCAGTATTTT. The chain links TRBV12-3 or TRBV12-4 to TRBJ2-3; D is undetermined. The CDR3 consists of 14 residues. The germline V and J ends were trimmed by 1 base and 2 bases, with 7 bases remaining between them.

This chain joins TRBV7-3 and TRBJ1-1, with no clear D. Per germline, CDR1 SGHTA and CDR2 FQGTGA. V was cut by 2 bases and J by 4 bases, with 11 bases left in between. The CDR3 is made up of 14 amino acids. CDR3 region: CASSLYGLSTEAFF. The CDR3, as DNA: TGTGCCAGCAGCTTATATGGGCTGAGCACTGAAGCTTTCTTT.

This clonotype appeared a few times. The V call is TRBV7-9, the J call TRBJ1-1; D possibly corresponds to TRBD1 (5 bases). CDR1 and CDR2 from the germline V gene are SEHNR and FQNEAQ (reference sequence). V was trimmed by 5 bases and J by 4 bases, leaving 17 bases between them. The CDR3 consists of 15 residues. The CDR3 bases are TGTGCCAGCAGCCTGAACCAGGGAGGCGGCACTGAAGCTTTCTTT. Its translation is CASSLNQGGGTEAFF.

This chain uses TRBV10-3 with TRBJ2-7, with D perhaps given as TRBD1 or TRBD2 (5 bases each). The V end lost 3 bases, the J end lost 2 bases, and 14 bases lay between the germline ends. The length of the CDR3 is 15 residues. Germline CDR1 is ENHRY and CDR2 is SYGVKD. The CDR3 reads CAISDPRGKTYEQYF. The CDR3 DNA sequence: TGTGCCATCAGTGATCCACGGGGCAAGACCTACGAGCAGTACTTC.

The chain combines TRBV27 with TRBJ2-3, with 7 bases fitting TRBD2. The trim removed 2 bases at V and 11 bases at J, leaving 4 bases unmatched. The CDR3 is 12 residues long. Germline CDR1 and CDR2: MNHEY and SMNVEV (reference sequence). The CDR3 protein is CASSLAGVRQYF. For the CDR3, the DNA is TGTGCCAGCAGTTTAGCGGGGGTGAGGCAGTATTTT.

The table lists this clonotype with many counts. The chain couples TRBV7-9 to TRBJ1-2, with a possible D match to TRBD1 (5 bases). V was cut by 1 base and J by 3 bases, with 15 bases left in between. Looked up from germline, CDR1 is SEHNR and CDR2 is FQNEAQ (reference sequence). CDR3 length: 16 amino acids. CDR3 amino acids: CASSLVMAGFDYGYTF. In DNA, the CDR3 is TGTGCCAGCAGCTTAGTAATGGCAGGGTTTGACTATGGCTACACCTTC.

This clonotype has a count of ten or more. V gene TRBV12-3 or TRBV12-4 combines with J gene TRBJ1-6, with a tentative D call TRBD1 (5 bases). Trimming stripped 5 bases from V and 8 bases from J, with 16 bases between. This CDR3 has 15 amino acids. This chain's CDR3 is CASSTRDGGDSPLHF. In DNA, the CDR3 is TGTGCCAGCAGTACAAGGGACGGTGGTGATTCACCCCTCCACTTT.

This clonotype was seen at least ten times. This chain uses TRBV7-6 with TRBJ2-7, with TRBD2 as a possible D gene (6 bases). This CDR3 has 15 residues. The ends were cut back, 1 base at V and 4 bases at J, with 14 bases in the middle. The germline V gene has CDR1 SGHVS and CDR2 FNYEAQ. CDR3 loop: CASSLEGGDEYEQYF. DNA for the CDR3: TGTGCCAGCAGCTTAGAGGGCGGGGATGAGTACGAGCAGTACTTC.

This clonotype was counted only a few times. J is TRBJ1-4 and V is TRBV6-5, with 9 nucleotides matching TRBD1. The CDR3 is 17 residues long. In germline, CDR1 is MNHEY, CDR2 SVGAGI. J gave up 6 bases and V 5 bases, and 13 bases lay outside the gene matches. In DNA form, the CDR3 reads TGTGCCAGCAGTAACCAGAACCTTGACAGGGGGGATGAAAAACTGTTTTTT. It translates to CASSNQNLDRGDEKLFF.

This clonotype was observed at least ten times. The rearrangement links TRBV7-2 to TRBJ2-2; perhaps D is TRBD1 or TRBD2 (6 bases each). V was cut by 1 base and J by 4 bases, with 7 bases left in between. This CDR3 comprises 14 residues. Germline V lookup: CDR1 SGHTA, CDR2 FQGNSA. CDR3 residues: CASSLEGGTGELFF. The CDR3 DNA is TGTGCCAGCAGCTTAGAGGGGGGCACCGGGGAGCTGTTTTTT.

This chain joins TRBV27 and TRBJ1-1, with D hard to call. The CDR3 sequence is 14 residues long. V was trimmed by 7 bases and J by 0 bases, leaving 12 bases between them. Germline V gene lookup returns CDR1 MNHEY and CDR2 SMNVEV (reference sequence). The CDR3 spells CASISWGLNTEAFF. The CDR3 DNA follows: TGTGCCAGCATAAGTTGGGGATTGAACACTGAAGCTTTCTTT.

This clonotype turned up a few times. V and J are TRBV7-3 and TRBJ2-6; D is perhaps TRBD2 (7 bases). This CDR3 has 16 amino acids. Trimming removed 2 bases at V and 2 bases at J, with 10 bases between. Germline CDR1 and CDR2: SGHTA and FQGTGA. CDR3 residues: CASSLLRGPGANVLTF. The DNA for the CDR3 is TGTGCCAGCAGCTTACTGCGGGGGCCTGGGGCCAACGTCCTGACTTTC.

This rearrangement joins TRBV5-5 to TRBJ2-2; 9 bases agree with TRBD2. The CDR3 covers 16 residues. V shed 5 bases and J 3 bases; nucleotides not matched to a gene: 8. Germline V lookup: CDR1 SGHKS, CDR2 YYEKEE (reference sequence). The CDR3 here is CASSSTSGLYTGELFF. Written as DNA, the CDR3 is TGTGCCAGCAGTTCTACTAGCGGGTTGTACACCGGGGAGCTGTTTTTT.

This chain connects TRBV29-1 to TRBJ2-1; D is unresolved. Germline CDR1 and CDR2: SQVTM and ANQGSEA. V dropped 4 bases and J dropped 3 bases, with 7 bases sitting between them. The CDR3 extends over 12 amino acids. CDR3 bases: TGCAGCGTTGTAGGTAGCTACAATGAGCAGTTCTTC. Translating gives CSVVGSYNEQFF.

The table lists this clonotype with many counts. This chain links TRBV5-1 with TRBJ2-3; D is perhaps TRBD2 (5 bases). V lost 0 bases, J lost 2 bases, and 7 bases lay in between. Germline lookup yields CDR1 SGHRS and CDR2 YFSETQ. The CDR3 has 14 residues. The CDR3, as DNA: TGCGCCAGCAGCTTGGGTAGCGCCACAGATACGCAGTATTTT. Its protein product is CASSLGSATDTQYF.

A note on this clonotype: A much larger clone is a single base away; this may be a read error. This sequence joins TRBV13 and TRBJ1-1, with D hard to call. Germline values: CDR1 PRHDT, CDR2 FYEKMQ (reference sequence). CDR3 length: 11 amino acids. V dropped 3 bases and J dropped 11 bases, with 10 bases sitting between them. The CDR3 reads CASSLLSGAFF. CDR3 DNA sequence: TGTGCCAGCAGCTTGTTGTCGGGCGCTTTCTTT.

V is TRBV6-2 or TRBV6-3 and J is TRBJ2-1, with TRBD1 as a possible D gene (7 bases). The germline gives CDR1 MNHEY, CDR2 SVGEGT. The length of the CDR3 is 16 residues. Trimming pared 2 bases from V and 8 bases from J, leaving 19 bases between. The CDR3 loop is CASSYRGPAPGDEQFF. CDR3 sequence (DNA): TGTGCCAGCAGTTACAGGGGGCCAGCCCCGGGAGATGAGCAGTTCTTC.

This sequence joins TRBV7-2 and TRBJ2-7; 10 positions agree with TRBD1. This CDR3 has 17 amino acids. V gave up 4 bases and J gave up 4 bases; unmatched junction bases: 13. Germline V gene data show CDR1 as SGHTA and CDR2 as FQGNSA. CDR3 bases: TGTGCCAGCAGCTCGCGGACACCGGGACAGGGGCCGTACGAGCAGTACTTC. Amino acids: CASSSRTPGQGPYEQYF.

The rearrangement uses TRBV5-1 and TRBJ2-1; 7 bases map to TRBD1. The ends lost 7 bases at V and 1 base at J; junction bases unmatched: 8. Germline V gene data show CDR1 as SGHRS and CDR2 as YFSETQ. CDR3 length: 15 residues. The CDR3 spells CASHRGPGSYNEQFF. CDR3 DNA sequence: TGCGCCAGCCACAGGGGCCCTGGTTCCTACAATGAGCAGTTCTTC.

This clonotype was recorded a few times. The chain combines TRBV7-3 with TRBJ2-6; 9 bases align to TRBD1. The CDR3 is made up of 19 amino acids. Germline lookup yields CDR1 SGHTA and CDR2 FQGTGA. The trim removed 6 bases at V and 0 bases at J, leaving 12 bases unmatched. The CDR3 sequence is CASRLLGQGSPSGANVLTF. In DNA form, the CDR3 reads TGTGCCAGCAGACTTTTAGGACAGGGGAGTCCCTCTGGGGCCAACGTCCTGACTTTC.

This clonotype was recorded a few times. The CDR3 DNA reads as TGTGCCAGCAGGGACACAAAGCAAGAGACCCAGTACTTC. Encoded protein: CASRDTKQETQYF. The V call is TRBV6-5, the J call TRBJ2-5; tentatively, D is TRBD1 (5 bases). The V gene's germline CDR1 is MNHEY and CDR2 SVGAGI. This CDR3 is 13 amino acids long. Trimming cost V 6 bases and J 2 bases, with 10 bases left between them.

This clonotype was counted a few times. Written as DNA, the CDR3 is TGTGCCAGCAGCTTTCTCCCGGGACAGGGTGGAGAAAAACTGTTTTTT. It translates to CASSFLPGQGGEKLFF. V gene TRBV12-3 or TRBV12-4 combines with J gene TRBJ1-4, with TRBD1 matching 9 bases. Trimming cost V 6 bases and J 8 bases; bases outside gene matches: 13. The CDR3 totals 16 residues.

This clonotype has just a few counts. The chain joins TRBV4-3 to TRBJ2-2, with D tentatively TRBD2 (6 bases). The CDR3 contains 17 residues. Germline V gene data show CDR1 as LGHNA and CDR2 as YSLEER. Trimming shortened V by 0 bases and J by 7 bases, and 18 bases separated the two germline ends. CDR3: CASSQDVTRREIGELFF. The CDR3 DNA reads TGCGCCAGCAGCCAAGATGTGACCCGACGGGAGATCGGGGAGCTGTTTTTT.

This clonotype has only a few counts. The rearrangement joins TRBV7-9 to TRBJ2-3; D remains ambiguous. Trimming removed 6 bases from V and 2 bases from J, with 15 bases in between. CDR1 SEHNR and CDR2 FQNEAQ come from the germline V gene (reference sequence). The CDR3 runs to 15 residues. The CDR3 coding sequence is TGTGCCAGCAGGTCTGCAGGCGTTCACACAGATACGCAGTATTTT. Its protein is CASRSAGVHTDTQYF.

The table lists this clonotype with a few counts. For the CDR3, the DNA is TGTGCCAGCAGCTTAGCTGGGACAGGGGTGGGTGGACAACGGCCGAATGAGCAGTTCTTC. This codes for CASSLAGTGVGGQRPNEQFF. The chain links TRBV7-9 to TRBJ2-1; TRBD1 aligns across 10 bases. This CDR3 region has 20 residues. From germline, CDR1 is SEHNR and CDR2 FQNEAQ (reference sequence). V dropped 0 bases and J dropped 7; count of bases not matched to a gene: 18.